This note documents a single T cell receptor (beta chain) sequence. What antigen it recognizes has not been identified. Base qualities are missing; no much larger clone stands one base away. The record originates from a study of T cell responses to AZD1222 COVID-19 vaccine (dated by TCRdb to about 2021). Background on the whole study: Because spike-specific TCR depth and breadth did not differ between the two schedules, AZD1222 recipients who got a second dose at roughly 4 weeks were pooled with those who got a second dose at roughly 12 weeks. A total of about 250 trial participants underwent TCR sequencing, of whom some 200 had received two doses of AZD1222 and about 26 had received two doses of the MenACWY control vaccine. Trial participants were enrolled by age into subgroups of 18-55, 56-69 and 70-plus years, and around 150, 28 and 57 TCR-sequenced participants, respectively, were included in these subgroups.

The sample's time point label is to be understood as: baseline before first vaccination. Vaccinee samples came from UK trials COV001 and COV002, including a single-blind randomized controlled phase 2/3 trial of AZD1222 (ChAdOx1 nCoV-19) in healthy adults. Trial participant PBMC samples were collected at day 0 and day 28 after the second dose for TCRbeta chain sequencing. Looking up the germline V gene (reference sequence) yields CDR1 LNHDA and CDR2 SQIVND. The CDR3, from cysteine to phenylalanine, totals 14 residues. Only the CDR3 DNA is retained, 42 bases long and in frame from the first base. V and J lose 3 bases and 4 bases, and a span of 10 bases separates them. The CDR3 regions of human TCRbeta chains were analyzed by immunosequencing. On the study's bioinformatics: TCRs in the repertoires were compared against a reference library of SARS-CoV-2-specific TCRs that had been generated with the MIRA antigen-specificity platform. Breadth was defined as the fraction of unique TCRs that were SARS-CoV-2-associated, and depth was defined as the fraction of total T cells that were SARS-CoV-2-associated. Each spike-specific TCR was assigned to its reactive spike region and to a CD4 or CD8 class using the MIRA data. Log10-transformed breadth and depth values were compared by one-way ANOVA with Sidak's multiple comparisons tests. Drawn from immuneACCESS, this table holds only the in-frame rearrangements with V and J called that TCRdb kept. Clones are partly lost; checked studies trace under half to an unresolved V gene and leave the rest unexplained. D and trimming come from the DNA, and the V and J calls and clone size come from that table. The sample includes about 78,000 clones, with 75% to 90% observed a single time. Roughly a quarter of the sample belongs to the ten largest clones.

Overall study outcomes, separate from this receptor: After two AZD1222 doses, spike-specific TCR breadth and depth were significantly higher than at day 0 and than in MenACWY recipients. Participants were mostly white British and included more females than males, and it was suggested by the authors that clonal diversity may have been underestimated. Because no samples from the day 14 peak response were available, repertoires could be characterized only after the peak T cell response. In the small 56-69-year group, the increase in depth fell short of significance, most likely because of low power. Reportedly, almost half of the unique spike-specific TCRs recognized epitopes lying outside the regions that are mutated in the B.1.351 and B.1.1.7 variants. CD4 TCRs associated with the vaccine covered the entire spike protein, and the dominant responses were in regions 160-218 and 743-854. Only a handful of AZD1222 recipients were SARS-CoV-2 seropositive at baseline, limiting conclusions about previously exposed vaccinees.

The V and J genes are TRBV19 and TRBJ1-5; possibly the D gene is TRBD1, per 5 matching bases. The receptor's source is an adult in good health. The sequencing used peripheral blood, collected on day 0 of AZD1222 vaccination. At the DNA level, the sequence is TGTGCCAGTAGTATCTGGGACTCGAATCAGCCCCAGCATTTT. It codes for CASSIWDSNQPQHF.